This T cell receptor (beta chain) was documented in a study of blood T cell repertoires in COVID-19. Study-wide context: Acute and convalescent COVID-19 samples came from the United States, Italy and Spain.

Germline CDR1 reads MDHEN; CDR2 reads SYDVKM. This CDR3 is built from 14 residues. V was trimmed by 5 bases and J by 6 bases, leaving 14 bases between them. Per the study methods: Estimated nucleated cell counts came from reference gene primer amplification. TCRdb keeps only in-frame clones here, not all; method: immunoSEQ multiplex PCR. For V, J and clone size, that table is used; D and trimming come from the DNA. The sample includes tens of thousands of clones, less than 95% of them seen just once. The receptor was derived from a human donor in a cohort sampled during active COVID-19. Sequenced material: peripheral blood. The chain joins TRBV28 to TRBJ1-5; D is perhaps TRBD1 (6 bases). Written as DNA, the CDR3 is TGTGCCAGCAGTCCCGCGGGGGGCAGTCAGCCCCAGCATTTT. Protein sequence: CASSPAGGSQPQHF.